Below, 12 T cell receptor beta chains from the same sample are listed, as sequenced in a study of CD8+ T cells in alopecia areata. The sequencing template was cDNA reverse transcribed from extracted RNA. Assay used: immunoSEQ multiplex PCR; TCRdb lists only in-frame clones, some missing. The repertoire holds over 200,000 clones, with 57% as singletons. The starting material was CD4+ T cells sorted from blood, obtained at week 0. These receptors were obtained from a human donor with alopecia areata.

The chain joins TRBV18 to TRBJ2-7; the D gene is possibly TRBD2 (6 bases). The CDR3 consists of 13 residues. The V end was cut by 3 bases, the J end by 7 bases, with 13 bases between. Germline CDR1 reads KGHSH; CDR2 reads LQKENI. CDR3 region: CASSPFREREQYF. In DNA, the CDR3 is TGTGCCAGCTCACCTTTTCGGGAGAGGGAGCAGTACTTC.

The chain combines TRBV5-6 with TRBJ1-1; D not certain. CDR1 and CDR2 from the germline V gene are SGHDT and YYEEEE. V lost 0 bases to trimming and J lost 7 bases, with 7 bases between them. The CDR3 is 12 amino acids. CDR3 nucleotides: TGTGCCAGCAGCTTGGGGACTGATGAAGCTTTCTTT. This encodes CASSLGTDEAFF.

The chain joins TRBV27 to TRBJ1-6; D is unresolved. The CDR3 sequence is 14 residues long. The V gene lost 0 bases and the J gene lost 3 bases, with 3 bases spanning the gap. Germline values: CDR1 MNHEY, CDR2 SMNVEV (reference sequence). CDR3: CASSLSRYNSPLHF. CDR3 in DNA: TGTGCCAGCAGTTTATCCCGCTATAATTCACCCCTCCACTTT.

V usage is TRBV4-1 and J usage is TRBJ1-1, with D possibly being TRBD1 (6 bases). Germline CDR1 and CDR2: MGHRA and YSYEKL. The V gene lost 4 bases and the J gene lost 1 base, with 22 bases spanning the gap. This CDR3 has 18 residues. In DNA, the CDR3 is TGCGCCAGCAGCCGCCCCGGGACATCTTCTTACCCGAACACTGAAGCTTTCTTT. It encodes CASSRPGTSSYPNTEAFF.

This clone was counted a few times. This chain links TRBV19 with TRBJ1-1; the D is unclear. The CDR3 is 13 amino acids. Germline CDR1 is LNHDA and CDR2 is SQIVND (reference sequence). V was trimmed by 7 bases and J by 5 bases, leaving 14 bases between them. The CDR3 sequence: CASTPGAGTEAFF. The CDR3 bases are TGTGCCAGTACCCCCGGAGCGGGGACTGAAGCTTTCTTT.

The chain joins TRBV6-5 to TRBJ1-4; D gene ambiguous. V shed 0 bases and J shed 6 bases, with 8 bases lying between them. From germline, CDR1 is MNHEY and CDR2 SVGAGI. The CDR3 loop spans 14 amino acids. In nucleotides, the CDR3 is TGTGCCAGCAGTTACTCGACCGGGTATGAAAAACTGTTTTTT. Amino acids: CASSYSTGYEKLFF.

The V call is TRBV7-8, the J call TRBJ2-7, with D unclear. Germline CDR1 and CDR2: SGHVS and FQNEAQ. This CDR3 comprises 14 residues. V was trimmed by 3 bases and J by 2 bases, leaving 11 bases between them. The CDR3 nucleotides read TGTGCCAGCAGCTTCCCCCAGAGAACCTACGAGCAGTACTTC. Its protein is CASSFPQRTYEQYF.

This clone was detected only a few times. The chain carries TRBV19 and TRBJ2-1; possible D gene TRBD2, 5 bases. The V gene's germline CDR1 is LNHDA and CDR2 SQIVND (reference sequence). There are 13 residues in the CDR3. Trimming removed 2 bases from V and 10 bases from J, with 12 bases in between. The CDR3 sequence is CASSILGGSEQFF. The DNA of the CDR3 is TGTGCCAGTAGTATACTCGGAGGCAGCGAGCAGTTCTTC.

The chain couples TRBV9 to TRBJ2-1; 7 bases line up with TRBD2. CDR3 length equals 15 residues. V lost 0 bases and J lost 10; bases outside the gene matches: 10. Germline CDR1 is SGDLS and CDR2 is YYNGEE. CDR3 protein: CASSVALAESSEQFF. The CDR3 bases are TGTGCCAGCAGCGTAGCCCTAGCGGAATCGTCGGAGCAGTTCTTC.

This CDR3 reads CASSLKWGTPQHF. In nucleotides, the CDR3 is TGTGCCAGCAGCCTAAAGTGGGGAACGCCCCAGCATTTT. V is TRBV11-2 and J is TRBJ1-5; unclear D gene. The V end lost 5 bases, the J end lost 9 bases, and 14 bases lay between the germline ends. The CDR3 totals 13 residues. CDR1 is SGHAT, CDR2 FQNNGV, per germline.

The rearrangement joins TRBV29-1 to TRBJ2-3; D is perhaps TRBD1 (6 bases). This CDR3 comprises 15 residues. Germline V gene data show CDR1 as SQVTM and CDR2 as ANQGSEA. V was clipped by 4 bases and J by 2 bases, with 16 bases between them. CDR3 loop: CSVARGRSATDTQYF. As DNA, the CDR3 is TGCAGCGTTGCCAGGGGCAGGTCGGCCACAGATACGCAGTATTTT.

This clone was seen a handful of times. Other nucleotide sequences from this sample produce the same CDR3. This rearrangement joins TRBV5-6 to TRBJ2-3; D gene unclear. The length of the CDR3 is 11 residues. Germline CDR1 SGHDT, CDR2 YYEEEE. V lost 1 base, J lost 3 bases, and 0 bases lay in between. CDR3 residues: CASSLTDTQYF. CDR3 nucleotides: TGTGCCAGCAGCTTGACAGATACGCAGTATTTT.